This T cell receptor beta chain was sequenced in a study of Graves' ophthalmopathy and Graves' hyperthyroidism. The study's findings and limits: Most expanded clonotypes in thyroid above 0.001 frequency also showed up in blood.

This clonotype was counted many times. What it binds is unknown. Stable hyperthyroidism meant no ophthalmopathy within 18 months of follow-up. Uncontrolled infections, pregnancy, lactation or other autoimmune diseases led to patient exclusion. Orbital computed tomography, thyroid ultrasound, TRAb, serum thyroxine and clinical symptoms formed the basis of diagnosis. Transcripts of RNA were the source for amplifying TCR beta CDR3 regions. Second-round multiplex PCR came after first-round RT-PCR with HTBI primers. TCRdb called the multiplex PCR reads again in MiXCR, with one record for every CDR3 protein. The sample yields roughly 610,000 distinct CDR3 sequences, roughly 20% seen once. This CDR3 is 14 amino acids long. Trimming took 5 bases from V and 2 from J, leaving 10 bases between them. CDR1 LNHDA and CDR2 SQIVND come from the germline V gene (reference sequence).

Specimen: peripheral blood. The receptor's source is a woman under 30 with stable Graves' hyperthyroidism. Some clones in this sample may be carry-over from other donors' samples. This chain uses TRBV19 with TRBJ1-3; possibly TRBD1 for D (6 bases). The CDR3 region has the DNA TGTGCCAGTAGTCGAGGACAGCCTGGAAACACCATATATTTT. Translating gives CASSRGQPGNTIYF. The variable domain in full, completed from reference TRBV19 and TRBJ1-3, reads DGGITQSPKYLFRKEGQNVTLSCEQNLNHDAMYWYRQDPGQGLRLIYYSQIVNDFQKGDIAEGYSVSREKKESFPLTVTSAQKNPTAFYLCASSRGQPGNTIYFGEGSWLTVV.